These 7 T cell receptor beta chains share one sample of origin, sequenced in a study of blood T cell repertoires in COVID-19. The protocol was immunoSEQ multiplex PCR, while the TCRdb copy is restricted to in-frame clones and leaves out a portion. The sample holds roughly 320,000 clones, more than 90% seen once. Sequenced input: PBMCs or T cells enriched from blood (not recorded which). These receptors all come from a woman in her twenties or thirties who had been exposed to COVID-19.

In its sample, this clone was seen once. The chain is built from TRBV30 and TRBJ1-2; 8 nucleotides align to TRBD1. The ends lost 1 base at V and 4 bases at J; junction bases unmatched: 11. Looked up from germline, CDR1 is GTSNPN and CDR2 is SVGIG (reference sequence). This CDR3 is built from 16 residues. The CDR3 DNA follows: TGTGCCTGGAGTGGTCCCACAGACAGGGGCACCTATGGCTACACCTTC. Protein: CAWSGPTDRGTYGYTF.

The CDR3 protein is CSVEMERKGHRSSDEKLFF. The CDR3 DNA follows: TGCAGCGTTGAAATGGAAAGAAAGGGACATCGTTCCTCAGATGAAAAACTGTTTTTT. The V gene is TRBV29-1, the J gene TRBJ1-4; perhaps TRBD1 as D (6 bases). V gave up 2 bases and J gave up 6 bases, with 28 bases separating them. Germline V CDR1 and CDR2: SQVTM, ANQGSEA. The CDR3 length is 19 residues.

The chain links TRBV13 to TRBJ2-1; 7 bases map to TRBD1. The length of the CDR3 is 16 residues. Germline values: CDR1 PRHDT, CDR2 FYEKMQ (reference sequence). Losses at the gene ends were 5 bases for V and 0 bases for J; bases not matched to a gene: 7. CDR3 in amino acids: CASSLLQGRSYNEQFF. The CDR3, as DNA: TGTGCCAGCAGCCTCCTACAGGGGCGCTCCTACAATGAGCAGTTCTTC.

The V and J genes are TRBV29-1 and TRBJ1-2, with 7 bases matching TRBD1. CDR3 length: 16 amino acids. V was clipped by 4 bases and J by 2 bases; unmatched bases: 13. Germline V gene sequence: CDR1 SQVTM, CDR2 ANQGSEA. The CDR3 coding sequence is TGCAGCGTTGGATTTATGCCGGGACAGCCGAACTATGGCTACACCTTC. Translating gives CSVGFMPGQPNYGYTF.

This chain links TRBV7-9 with TRBJ2-2; D remains unclear. The germline V and J ends were trimmed by 5 bases and 3 bases, with 13 bases remaining between them. Germline CDR1 and CDR2: SEHNR and FQNEAQ (reference sequence). CDR3 size: 15 residues. In DNA form, the CDR3 reads TGTGCCAGCAGCCCCCAAAACAAACACACCGGGGAGCTGTTTTTT. Protein: CASSPQNKHTGELFF.

This chain uses TRBV4-1 with TRBJ1-3, with 8 bases fitting TRBD1. Germline lookup yields CDR1 MGHRA and CDR2 YSYEKL. J lost 0 bases, V lost 3 bases, and 10 bases had no gene match. This CDR3 spans 18 amino acids. The CDR3: CASSHTDRGVTSGNTIYF. The DNA of the CDR3 is TGCGCCAGCAGCCACACAGACAGGGGAGTAACCTCTGGAAACACCATATATTTT.

J is TRBJ1-3 and V is TRBV4-1; D is ambiguous. Trimming removed 0 bases at V and 3 bases at J, with 9 bases between. This CDR3 is 15 amino acids long. The germline CDR1 and CDR2 sequences are MGHRA and YSYEKL. The CDR3 region has the DNA TGCGCCAGCAGCCAAGATTACGGGTATGGAAACACCATATATTTT. The encoded protein is CASSQDYGYGNTIYF.